Below, one TCR beta chain is given with its context. The antigen is not known. The treatment: some 19 received Ad26.COV2.S at low or high dose, single or two shots; about 5 received placebo; per-sample allocation not given. The samples were gathered on day 63 after the first injection of vaccine or placebo. Immunization relied on an Ad26 vector, which expressed Wuhan-strain SARS-CoV-2 spike. Generated by immunoSEQ multiplex PCR, the TCRdb table keeps only in-frame clones and is missing some. In the table there are approximately 460,000 clones, about 89% of which are singletons. The source of the sample is a study of Ad26.COV2.S vaccination and SARS-CoV-2 variants. Study background: Donor had been placed in the Ad26.COV2.S arm of the COV1001 trial. Study-wide results and caveats: Recipients of vaccine and of placebo showed similar breadth of their non-spike TCR repertoires.

Deletions cut 6 bases from V and 8 bases from J, with 16 bases between. The CDR3 loop spans 13 amino acids. The chain links TRBV12-3 or TRBV12-4 to TRBJ1-2; tentative D call: TRBD1 (6 bases). The input for sequencing was peripheral blood, taken in a trial of Ad26.COV2.S vaccine versus placebo. The sequence was obtained from a person aged 18-60 years who received the Ad26.COV2.S COVID-19 vaccine or a placebo. The CDR3 spells CASRLLYRDGYTF. The CDR3 region has the DNA TGTGCCAGCAGACTTCTTTACAGGGACGGCTACACCTTC.